This T cell receptor beta chain was recorded in a study of CD8+ T cells in alopecia areata. Study background: Percentage of affected scalp area was the basis on which treated patients' severity was scored.

This CDR3 spans 18 amino acids. The V end was cut by 0 bases, the J end by 0 bases, with 17 bases between. CDR1 is LGHNA and CDR2 is YSLEER in the germline V gene. The treatment was: oral pan-JAK inhibitor, 5-10 mg twice daily. cDNA serving as the sequencing template came from extracted, reverse transcribed RNA. The table came from immunoSEQ multiplex PCR; TCRdb's copy has only in-frame clones and leaves some out. This sample has fewer than 250,000 clones, with roughly 60% found just once. This clonotype was obtained from a human donor with alopecia areata. The chain joins TRBV4-3 to TRBJ1-2, with D unresolved. The source material was CD4+ T cells sorted from blood, sampled at week 49, from a patient treated with tofacitinib. The CDR3 DNA follows: TGCGCCAGCAGCCAAGAAACCCCTCCCAGGTTGTCTAACTATGGCTACACCTTC. It yields the protein CASSQETPPRLSNYGYTF.